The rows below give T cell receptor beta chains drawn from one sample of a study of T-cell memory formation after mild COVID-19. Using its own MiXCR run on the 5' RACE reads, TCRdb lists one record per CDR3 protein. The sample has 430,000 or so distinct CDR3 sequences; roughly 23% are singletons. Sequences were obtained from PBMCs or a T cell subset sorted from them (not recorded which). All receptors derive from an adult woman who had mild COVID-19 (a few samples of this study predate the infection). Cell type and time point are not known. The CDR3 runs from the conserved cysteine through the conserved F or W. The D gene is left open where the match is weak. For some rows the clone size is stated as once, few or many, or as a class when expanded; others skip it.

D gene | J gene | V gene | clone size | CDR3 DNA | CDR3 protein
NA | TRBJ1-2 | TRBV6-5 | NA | TGTGCCAGCAGTTACAACAGTGGCGGCTATGGCTACACCTTC | CASSYNSGGYGYTF
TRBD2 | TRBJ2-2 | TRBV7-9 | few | TGTGCCAGCAGCTTGACCAGCGGGAGAGTGAACACCGGGGAGCTGTTTTTT | CASSLTSGRVNTGELFF
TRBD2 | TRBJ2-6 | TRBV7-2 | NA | TGTGCCAGCAGCTTAGGGTGGAGCGGGAGCTCTGGGGCCAACGTCCTGACTTTC | CASSLGWSGSSGANVLTF
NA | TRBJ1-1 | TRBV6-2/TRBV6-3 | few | TGTGCCAGCAGTTACCAGGGTATGAACACTGAAGCTTTCTTT | CASSYQGMNTEAFF
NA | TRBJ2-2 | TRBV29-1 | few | TGCAGCGTGGGGGACACCGGGGAGCTGTTTTTT | CSVGDTGELFF
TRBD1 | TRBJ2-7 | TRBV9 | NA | TGTGCCAGCAGTCTGCTCTGGACAGGGCAGGACGAGCAGTACTTC | CASSLLWTGQDEQYF
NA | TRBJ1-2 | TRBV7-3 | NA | TGTGCCAGCAGCTTAAACCCGACAGCGAGCTATGGCTACACCTTC | CASSLNPTASYGYTF
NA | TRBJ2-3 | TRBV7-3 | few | TGTGCCAGCAGCAATAGGTTCACTAGCACAGATACGCAGTATTTT | CASSNRFTSTDTQYF
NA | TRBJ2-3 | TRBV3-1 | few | TGTGCCAGCAGCCAAGATAGCAGCACAGATACGCAGTATTTT | CASSQDSSTDTQYF
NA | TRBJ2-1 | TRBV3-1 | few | TGTGCTTCCCAGGTAGCGGCTAGCTCCTACAATGAGCAGTTCTTC | CASQVAASSYNEQFF
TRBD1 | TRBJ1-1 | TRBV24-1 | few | TGTGCCACCAGGCCATCCGGGACAGCGAACACTGAAGCTTTCTTT | CATRPSGTANTEAFF
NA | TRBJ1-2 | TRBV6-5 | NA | TGTGCCAGCAGTGCCGACGAGAGCTATGGCTACACCTTC | CASSADESYGYTF
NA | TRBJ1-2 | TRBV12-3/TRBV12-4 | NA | TGTGCCAGCAGTTTAGCAGGAAAGGGCTATGGCTACACCTTC | CASSLAGKGYGYTF
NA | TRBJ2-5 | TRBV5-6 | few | TGTGCCAGCAGCCTCCCCAGGGGAACGTTGGAGGCCCAGTACTTC | CASSLPRGTLEAQYF
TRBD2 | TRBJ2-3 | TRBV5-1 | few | TGCGCCAGCAGCTTGGACCCACTAGCGGGGGACACAGATACGCAGTATTTT | CASSLDPLAGDTDTQYF
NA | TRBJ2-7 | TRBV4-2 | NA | TGTGCCAGCAGCCAAGATTGGCGGGGGCCGTACTTC | CASSQDWRGPYF
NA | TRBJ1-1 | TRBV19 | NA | TGTGCCAGTAGTACCCCTAAGGGAGGGGTGAACACTGAAGCTTTCTTT | CASSTPKGGVNTEAFF
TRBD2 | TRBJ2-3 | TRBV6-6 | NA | TGTGCCAGCAGTTACTCCACGGAGCGGGGGGGTTCTGTAGATACGCAGTATTTT | CASSYSTERGGSVDTQYF
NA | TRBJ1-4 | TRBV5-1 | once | TGCGCCAGCAGCTCAGCAACGGGTACTAATGAAAAACTGTTTTTT | CASSSATGTNEKLFF
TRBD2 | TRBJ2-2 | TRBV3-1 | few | TGTGCCAGCAGCCAGGGACTAGTAGGCGGGGAGCTGTTTTTT | CASSQGLVGGELFF
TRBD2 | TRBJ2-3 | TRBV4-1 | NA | TGCGCCAGCAGCCTGAGCGGGGGATCTAGCACAGATACGCAGTATTTT | CASSLSGGSSTDTQYF
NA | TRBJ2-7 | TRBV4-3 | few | TGCGCCAGCAGCCAAGATCGCTGGGGCTCCTACGAGCAGTACTTC | CASSQDRWGSYEQYF
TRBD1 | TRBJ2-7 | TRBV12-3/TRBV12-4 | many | TGTGCCAGCAGTGGGACAGGGGGCTACTACGAGCAGTACTTC | CASSGTGGYYEQYF
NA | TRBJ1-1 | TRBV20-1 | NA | TGCAGTGCTAGAGATGGTGGGGGAGTGGGCACTGAAGCTTTCTTT | CSARDGGGVGTEAFF
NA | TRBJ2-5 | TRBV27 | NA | TGTGCCAGCAGTTTAGTGGGAAGACAAGAGACCCAGTACTTC | CASSLVGRQETQYF
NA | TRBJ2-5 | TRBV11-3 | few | TGTGCCAGCAGCTTCCTGTCCCTCCAAGAGACCCAGTACTTC | CASSFLSLQETQYF
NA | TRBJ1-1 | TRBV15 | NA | TGTGCCACCAGCACGGCGGGACTGACAGATGAAGCTTTCTTT | CATSTAGLTDEAFF
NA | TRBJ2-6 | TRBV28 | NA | TGTGCCAGCAGTTTCTCAAGGGGAGGTGGGGCCAACGTCCTGACTTTC | CASSFSRGGGANVLTF
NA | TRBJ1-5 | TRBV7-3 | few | TGTGCCAGCGGGGTGCGGAAGGATCGGGCGTATAGCAATCAGCCCCAGCATTTT | CASGVRKDRAYSNQPQHF
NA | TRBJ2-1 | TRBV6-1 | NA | TGTGCCAGCAGTTCGCTAGATCGAAGGGGGAATGAGCAGTTCTTC | CASSSLDRRGNEQFF
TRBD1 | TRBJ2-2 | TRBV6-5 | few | TGTGCCAGCAGCTGGGGACAGAACTCCGCGAACACCGGGGAGCTGTTTTTT | CASSWGQNSANTGELFF
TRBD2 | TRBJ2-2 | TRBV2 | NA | TGTGCCAGTCAACTAGCGAGAAACACCGGGGAGCTGTTTTTT | CASQLARNTGELFF
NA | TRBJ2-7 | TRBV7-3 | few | TGTGCCAGCAGCGCTCAAGACGGACCCTACGAGCAGTACTTC | CASSAQDGPYEQYF
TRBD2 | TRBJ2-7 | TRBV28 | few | TGTGCCAGCAGTCCCCCGGCGGGGGTAGCGCGCTACGAGCAGTACTTC | CASSPPAGVARYEQYF
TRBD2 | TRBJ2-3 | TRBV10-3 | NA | TGTGCCATCAGTGCGCTAGCGGGCACAGATACGCAGTATTTT | CAISALAGTDTQYF
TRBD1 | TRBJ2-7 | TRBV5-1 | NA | TGCGCCAGCAGCCCCGCGACAGGGACCTACGAGCAGTACTTC | CASSPATGTYEQYF
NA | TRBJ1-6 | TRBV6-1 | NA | TGTGCCAGCAGTGCCTCGGACACCACTTATAATTCACCCCTCCACTTT | CASSASDTTYNSPLHF
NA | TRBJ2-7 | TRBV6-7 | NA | TGTGCCAGCAGTTACTCGTCTCTGGCACGCAAGGTATCCTACGAGCAGTACTTC | CASSYSSLARKVSYEQYF
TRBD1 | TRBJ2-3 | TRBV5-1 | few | TGCGCCAGCAGCTCGACGCCGGACAGGCGCACAGATACGCAGTATTTT | CASSSTPDRRTDTQYF
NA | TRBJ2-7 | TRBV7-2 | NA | TGTGCCAGCAGCACCGGGAGACCCCTCGGGGAGCAGTACTTC | CASSTGRPLGEQYF